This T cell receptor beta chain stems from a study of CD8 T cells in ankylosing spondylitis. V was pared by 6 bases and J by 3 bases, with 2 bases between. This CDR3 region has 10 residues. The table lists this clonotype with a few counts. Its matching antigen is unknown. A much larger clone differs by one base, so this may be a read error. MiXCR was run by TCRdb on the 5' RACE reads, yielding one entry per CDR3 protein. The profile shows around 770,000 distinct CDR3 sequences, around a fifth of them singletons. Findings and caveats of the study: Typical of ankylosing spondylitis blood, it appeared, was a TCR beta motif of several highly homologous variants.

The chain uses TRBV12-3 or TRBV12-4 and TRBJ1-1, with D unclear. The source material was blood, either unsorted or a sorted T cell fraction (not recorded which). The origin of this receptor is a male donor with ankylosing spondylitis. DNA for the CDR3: TGTGCCAGCAGGGACACTGAAGCTTTCTTT. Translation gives CASRDTEAFF.